These 9 T cell receptor beta chains were sequenced from one sample in a study of T-cell reconstitution after alpha-beta-depleted transplantation in children. The authors prepared the TCRbeta library with unique molecular identifiers. TCRdb re-called the PCR reads with MiXCR, one entry per CDR3 protein. The sample holds 200,000 to 250,000 distinct CDR3 sequences, roughly 10% seen once. Specimen: PBMCs from the stem cell graft donor, collected from the stem cell graft. Every receptor here comes from a human donor who donated a stem cell graft to a child with acute lymphoblastic leukemia.

The sample holds many counts of this clonotype. The chain joins TRBV3-1 to TRBJ2-5; D might be TRBD1 (5 bases). V was pared by 0 bases and J by 6 bases, with 11 bases between. CDR1 and CDR2 from the germline V gene are LGHDT and YNNKEL (reference sequence). The CDR3 is 14 residues long. CDR3 residues: CASSQDRDVKTQYF. The CDR3 DNA sequence: TGTGCCAGCAGCCAAGACAGGGATGTAAAGACCCAGTACTTC.

Many counts were recorded for this clonotype. The chain carries TRBV12-3 or TRBV12-4 and TRBJ2-3, with TRBD2 matching 11 bases. This CDR3 comprises 14 residues. Trimming removed 3 bases from V and 6 bases from J; junction bases left unmatched: 2. CDR3 protein: CASSFTSGGDTQYF. DNA of the CDR3: TGTGCCAGCAGTTTCACTAGCGGGGGTGATACGCAGTATTTT.

The sample holds a few counts of this clonotype. The V call is TRBV5-1, the J call TRBJ1-1; D ambiguous. The CDR3 length is 17 residues. Per the germline V gene, CDR1 is SGHRS and CDR2 is YFSETQ. Trimming stripped 0 bases from V and 4 bases from J, with 19 bases between. The CDR3 DNA sequence: TGCGCCAGCAGCTTGGAGTGGGGATTGTTACAAGGCACTGAAGCTTTCTTT. This gives the protein CASSLEWGLLQGTEAFF.

This clonotype appeared a few times. This rearrangement joins TRBV20-1 to TRBJ2-5; tentatively, D is TRBD1 or TRBD2 (6 bases each). The CDR3 spans 17 residues. Germline loops: CDR1 DFQATT, CDR2 SNEGSKA (reference sequence). V was shortened by 4 bases and J by 2 bases, with 23 bases between the two germline ends. The CDR3 sequence: CSATPNRGPRGQETQYF. The CDR3 nucleotides read TGCAGTGCTACCCCTAATCGGGGGCCTCGAGGGCAAGAGACCCAGTACTTC.

The rearrangement links TRBV7-9 to TRBJ1-1, with D maybe TRBD1 (6 bases). V lost 5 bases, J lost 3 bases, and 13 bases lay in between. Germline V gene lookup returns CDR1 SEHNR and CDR2 FQNEAQ (reference sequence). This CDR3 has 14 amino acids. Here the CDR3 DNA reads TGTGCCAGCAGCCCCTACAGGGCCGACACTGAAGCTTTCTTT. Its translation is CASSPYRADTEAFF.

This clonotype was seen repeatedly, ten times or more. The rearrangement joins TRBV19 to TRBJ2-3, with D possibly matching TRBD1 (6 bases). The length of the CDR3 is 15 residues. Trimming stripped 8 bases from V and 2 bases from J, with 17 bases between. Germline-derived CDR1 and CDR2 are LNHDA and SQIVND (reference sequence). The CDR3 reads CASCPGHQLTDTQYF. Written as DNA, the CDR3 is TGTGCCAGTTGTCCGGGACACCAACTCACAGATACGCAGTATTTT.

The chain recombines TRBV2 with TRBJ2-7; D call uncertain. Germline V gene data show CDR1 as SNHLY and CDR2 as FYNNEI. V gave up 6 bases and J gave up 5 bases, with 14 bases separating them. This CDR3 has 13 amino acids. The CDR3 coding sequence is TGTGCCAGCAGACCTGGGGATGCGGACGAGCAGTACTTC. Residues: CASRPGDADEQYF.

This clonotype was recorded a few times. The rearrangement links TRBV7-9 to TRBJ1-5; no clear D gene. Germline V gene data show CDR1 as SEHNR and CDR2 as FQNEAQ (reference sequence). Trimming cost V 1 base and J 8 bases, with 6 bases left between them. The CDR3 loop spans 12 amino acids. As DNA, the CDR3 is TGTGCCAGCAGCTTAGGTAATGAGCCCCAGCATTTT. It translates to CASSLGNEPQHF. The variable domain in full, completed from reference TRBV7-9 and TRBJ1-5, reads DTGVSQNPRHKITKRGQNVTFRCDPISEHNRLYWYRQTLGQGPEFLTYFQNEAQLEKSRLLSDRFSAERPKGSFSTLEIQRTEQGDSAMYLCASSLGNEPQHFGDGTRLSIL.

This sequence joins TRBV10-3 and TRBJ2-5; 9 bases fit TRBD1. The CDR3 extends over 15 amino acids. Germline V CDR1 and CDR2: ENHRY, SYGVKD. After removal of 7 bases from V and 2 bases from J, the junction contained 8 bases not matched to a gene. The CDR3 region has the DNA TGTGCCATCATGATAACAGGGGGCGGACAAGAGACCCAGTACTTC. It yields the protein CAIMITGGGQETQYF.